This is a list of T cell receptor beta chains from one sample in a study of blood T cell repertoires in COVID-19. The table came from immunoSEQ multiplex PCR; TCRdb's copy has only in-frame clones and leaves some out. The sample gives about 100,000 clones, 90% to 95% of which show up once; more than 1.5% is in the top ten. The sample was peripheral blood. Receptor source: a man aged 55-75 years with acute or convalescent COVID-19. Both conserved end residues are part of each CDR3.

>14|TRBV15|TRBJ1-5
CATSEKGAYQPQHF
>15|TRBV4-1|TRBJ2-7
CASSPSQIGVYEQYF
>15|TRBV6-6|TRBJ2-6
CASSAQGEGANVLTF
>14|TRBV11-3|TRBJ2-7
CASSLGRGSYEQYF
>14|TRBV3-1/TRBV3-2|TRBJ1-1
CATGPDSSNTEAFF
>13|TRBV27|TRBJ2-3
CASSLRVTDTQYF
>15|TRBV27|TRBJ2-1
CASSDRGLAGDEQFF
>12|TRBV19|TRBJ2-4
CASSWTSNIQYF
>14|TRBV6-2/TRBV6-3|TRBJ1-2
CASSYGSDTNGYTF
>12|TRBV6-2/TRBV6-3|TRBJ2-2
CASSSLPGELFF
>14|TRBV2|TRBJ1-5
CASGAGEYDQPQHF
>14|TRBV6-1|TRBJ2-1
CASSEGLTINEQFF
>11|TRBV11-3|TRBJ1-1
CASSLGPEAFF
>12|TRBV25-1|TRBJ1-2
CASSEGGSGYTF
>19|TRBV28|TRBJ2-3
CASSFPAVTASGKTDTQYF
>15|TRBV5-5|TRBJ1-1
CASSLTGGARPEAFF
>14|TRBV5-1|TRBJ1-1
CASSSGREETEAFF
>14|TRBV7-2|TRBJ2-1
CASSFSRDYNEQFF
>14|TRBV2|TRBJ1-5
CASSADSSNQPQHF
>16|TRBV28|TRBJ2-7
CASRSFRDRDPYEQYF
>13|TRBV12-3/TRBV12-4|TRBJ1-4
CASLGPGNEKLFF
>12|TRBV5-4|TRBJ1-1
CASSLMNTEAFF
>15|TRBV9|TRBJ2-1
CASSVKASGTNEQFF
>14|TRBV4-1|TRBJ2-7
CASSQTGRAGEQYF
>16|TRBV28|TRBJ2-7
CASSSSLAGGVSEQYF
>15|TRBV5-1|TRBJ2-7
CASSLGGSDTYEQYF
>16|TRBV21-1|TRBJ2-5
CASSKALGTGGETQYF
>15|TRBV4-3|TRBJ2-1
CASSQDGAGGSVQFF
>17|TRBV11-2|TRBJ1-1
CASSLVWDRGWGTEAFF
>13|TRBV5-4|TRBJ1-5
CASSFQGGQPQHF
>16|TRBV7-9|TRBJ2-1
CASSLGTSGKGGEQFF
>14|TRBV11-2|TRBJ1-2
CASSLDTGDYGYTF
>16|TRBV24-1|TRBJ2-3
CATSPGLAGGTDTQYF
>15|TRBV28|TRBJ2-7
CASSPTGTGGFEQYF
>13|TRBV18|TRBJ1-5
CASSPRAQDPQHF
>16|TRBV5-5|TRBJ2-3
CASSWRTSFRTDTQYF
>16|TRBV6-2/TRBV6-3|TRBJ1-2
CASSYSTGAFNYGYTF
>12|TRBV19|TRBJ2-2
CASGTGIRELFF
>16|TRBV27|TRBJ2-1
CASSPTSSGGYNEQFF
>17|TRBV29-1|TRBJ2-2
CSVAPRRGTTNTGELFF
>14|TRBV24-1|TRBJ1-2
CATSPSGRGYGYTF
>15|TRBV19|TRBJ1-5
CASSIRRDSDQPQHF
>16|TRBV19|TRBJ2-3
CASSTLAGGPIDTQYF
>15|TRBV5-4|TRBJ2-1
CASSLGGPGFNEQFF
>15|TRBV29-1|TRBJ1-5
CSVVWSGGVGQPQHF
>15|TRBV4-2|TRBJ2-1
CASSQVERDNNEQFF
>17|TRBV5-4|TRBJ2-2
CASSHGLAGGNTGELFF
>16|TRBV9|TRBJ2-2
CASSVLGGRDTGELFF
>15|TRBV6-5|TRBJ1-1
CASSLTGRVNTEAFF
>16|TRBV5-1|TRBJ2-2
CASSLRAGEGIGELFF
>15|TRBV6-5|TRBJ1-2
CASRISRTGNRGYTF
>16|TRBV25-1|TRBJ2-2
CASSPSRTGGTGELFF
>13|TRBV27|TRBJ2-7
CASSLSLGDEQYF
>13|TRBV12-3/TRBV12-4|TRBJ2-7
CASSQGGSYEQYF
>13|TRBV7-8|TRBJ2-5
CASSLGAQETQYF
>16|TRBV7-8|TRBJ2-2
CATGLAGAGGAGELFF
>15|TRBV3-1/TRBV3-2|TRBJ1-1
CASSQAQGDDTEAFF
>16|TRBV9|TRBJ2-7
CASSDGLAGVIDEQYF
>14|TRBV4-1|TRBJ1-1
CASSQEDRVSEAFF